These 24 T cell receptor beta chains were all obtained from the same sample, sequenced in a study of CD8 T cells in ankylosing spondylitis listed by TCRdb under 2017. Library generation was performed with 5' RACE. The reads were generated on an Illumina HiSeq 2500. TCRdb trimmed public reads at Q25 via fastp, called clones via MiXCR and kept in-frame beta chains. Entries are consolidated by CDR3 protein sequence, retaining the most common genes and DNA. Within this sample are more than 150,000 distinct CDR3 sequences, with 15% to 20% of them counted one time only. Roughly 4% of the sample goes to the ten largest clones. The sample consisted of blood, either unsorted or a sorted T cell fraction (not recorded which). Receptors were obtained from a male donor under 30 with ankylosing spondylitis or in good health (not recorded which). Donor details come from another sample of the same person, matched by shared clones.

This clonotype has a count of ten or more. The chain has TRBV6-6 and TRBJ2-7, with D unresolved. The CDR3 runs to 14 residues. CDR1 MNHNY and CDR2 SVGAGI come from the germline V gene (reference sequence). The V end was cut by 7 bases, the J end by 0 bases, with 13 bases between. CDR3: CASKASSSSYEQYV. CDR3 nucleotides: TGTGCCAGCAAGGCCAGTTCCAGCTCCTACGAGCAGTACGTC.

There are many counts of this clonotype. The chain joins TRBV3-1 to TRBJ2-1, with D unresolved. The germline V and J ends were trimmed by 0 bases and 12 bases, with 9 bases remaining between them. Germline lookup yields CDR1 LGHDT and CDR2 YNNKEL (reference sequence). CDR3 length: 12 amino acids. In DNA form, the CDR3 reads TGTGCCAGCAGCCAAGATACGTCCCCGCAGTTCTTC. Protein sequence: CASSQDTSPQFF.

This clonotype was picked up many times. The V gene is TRBV29-1, the J gene TRBJ2-5; the D is unclear. CDR3 length equals 15 residues. The germline V gene has CDR1 SQVTM and CDR2 ANQGSEA. Trimming took 6 bases from V and 3 from J, leaving 20 bases between them. As DNA, the CDR3 is TGCAGCGTCGGGTCACTCCTCAGGTATGAAGAGACCCAGTACTTC. Residues: CSVGSLLRYEETQYF.

The chain uses TRBV7-9 and TRBJ2-5; D may be TRBD2 (6 bases). CDR3 length: 17 residues. Germline lookup yields CDR1 SEHNR and CDR2 FQNEAQ (reference sequence). V was trimmed by 0 bases and J by 4 bases, leaving 18 bases between them. The CDR3 protein is CASSLAPRGGFGETQYF. CDR3 DNA sequence: TGTGCCAGCAGCTTAGCTCCGAGAGGAGGGTTTGGAGAGACCCAGTACTTC. Complete variable domain (other parts from reference TRBV7-9 and TRBJ2-5): DTGVSQNPRHKITKRGQNVTFRCDPISEHNRLYWYRQTLGQGPEFLTYFQNEAQLEKSRLLSDRFSAERPKGSFSTLEIQRTEQGDSAMYLCASSLAPRGGFGETQYFGPGTRLLVL.

The gene calls are TRBV29-1 and TRBJ2-1; 16 bases map to TRBD2. J gave up 12 bases and V 6 bases, and 8 bases lay outside the gene matches. The CDR3 covers 14 residues. Germline V gene sequence: CDR1 SQVTM, CDR2 ANQGSEA. The CDR3 spells CSVSTGTSGRGQFF. The CDR3 bases are TGCAGCGTCAGCACCGGGACTAGCGGGAGGGGGCAGTTCTTC.

About this clonotype itself: Given a much more abundant clone one base away, this may be a read error. The chain uses TRBV4-3 and TRBJ1-2; D gene uncertain. Germline-derived CDR1 and CDR2 are LGHNA and YSLEER. CDR3 size: 15 residues. The CDR3 DNA reads as TGCCCCAGCAGCCAAGAGCCAAGGGTAGAGTATGGCTACACCTTC. Protein: CPSSQEPRVEYGYTF.

This clonotype was found many times. The V and J genes are TRBV5-1 and TRBJ2-5; TRBD2 agrees at 7 bases. The CDR3 covers 17 residues. Germline lookup yields CDR1 SGHRS and CDR2 YFSETQ. V lost 4 bases and J lost 5; bases outside the gene matches: 17. CDR3 DNA sequence: TGCGCCAGCAGCCTAGCGGCCGGCGGGAGAGCAGGCGAGACCCAGTACTTC. Translating it yields CASSLAAGGRAGETQYF.

This clonotype was found many times. The gene calls are TRBV12-3 or TRBV12-4 and TRBJ1-6, with TRBD1 matching 7 bases. The J segment lost 7 bases and the V segment lost 5 bases, leaving 5 bases of the junction unmatched. This CDR3 has 14 residues. DNA for the CDR3: TGTGCCAGCAGTACCGGGGACAGCAATTCACCCCTCCACTTT. Residues: CASSTGDSNSPLHF.

This clonotype was seen repeatedly, ten times or more. The chain employs TRBV7-9 and TRBJ2-1; D gene uncertain. This CDR3 has 12 amino acids. Per germline, CDR1 SEHNR and CDR2 FQNEAQ (reference sequence). Trimming removed 0 bases from V and 10 bases from J, with 7 bases in between. In DNA, the CDR3 is TGTGCCAGCAGCTTAGCGTCCGGAGAGCAGTTCTTC. Translated, it gives CASSLASGEQFF.

In its sample, this clonotype was seen many times. The chain uses TRBV29-1 and TRBJ2-1, with TRBD2 matching over 7 bases. In germline, CDR1 is SQVTM, CDR2 ANQGSEA. V trimming: 6 bases; J trimming: 8 bases; junction bases outside the gene matches: 7. The CDR3 sequence is 12 residues long. The CDR3 region has the DNA TGCAGCGTCCTCAGCGGGGTCGATGAGCAGTTCTTC. This sequence encodes CSVLSGVDEQFF.

In its sample, this clonotype was seen a few times. V gene TRBV19 combines with J gene TRBJ2-1; D perhaps matches TRBD2 (5 bases). Trimming cost V 8 bases and J 10 bases, with 12 bases left between them. This CDR3 spans 11 amino acids. Germline values: CDR1 LNHDA, CDR2 SQIVND (reference sequence). The chain's CDR3 is CASGGLGEQFF. In DNA form, the CDR3 reads TGTGCCAGTGGCGGACTGGGGGAGCAGTTCTTC.

There are many counts of this clonotype. The chain is built from TRBV3-1 and TRBJ2-7, with TRBD2 matching 11 bases. Germline V gene sequence: CDR1 LGHDT, CDR2 YNNKEL (reference sequence). Trimming cost V 6 bases and J 0 bases; bases outside gene matches: 1. The CDR3 length is 14 residues. The CDR3 DNA sequence: TGTGCCAGCAGTAGCGGGAGGGCCTCCTACGAGCAGTACTTC. It specifies CASSSGRASYEQYF.

In its sample, this clonotype was seen many times. The J gene is TRBJ2-1, the V gene TRBV7-6, with unresolved D. In germline, CDR1 is SGHVS, CDR2 FNYEAQ. Deletions cut 5 bases from V and 10 bases from J, with 12 bases between. The CDR3 consists of 12 residues. The chain's CDR3 is CASSPVGSEQFF. CDR3 in DNA: TGTGCCAGCAGCCCGGTGGGCAGCGAGCAGTTCTTC.

This clonotype was recorded at least ten times. The CDR3 reads CASMLGQASSGYTF. The DNA of the CDR3 is TGTGCCAGCATGCTCGGACAGGCCTCATCGGGCTACACCTTC. V is TRBV6-6 and J is TRBJ1-2, with TRBD1 matching 7 bases. Germline lookup yields CDR1 MNHNY and CDR2 SVGAGI (reference sequence). The CDR3 extends over 14 amino acids. Losses at the gene ends were 7 bases for V and 8 bases for J; bases not matched to a gene: 13.

This clonotype was seen repeatedly, ten times or more. The chain links TRBV21-1 to TRBJ2-2; the DNA was not compared with TRBD1, the D call given in the table. TRBV21-1 is marked as a pseudogene. The CDR3 runs to 15 residues. In nucleotides, the CDR3 is TGTGCCAGCAGCACCCGGGACAGGGGCCCCGGGGAGCTGTTTTTT. Its protein product is CASSTRDRGPGELFF.

This clonotype was found many times. J is TRBJ2-4 and V is TRBV12-3 or TRBV12-4, with unresolved D. Trimming shortened V by 1 base and J by 5 bases, and 18 bases separated the two germline ends. The CDR3 loop spans 17 amino acids. CDR3: CASSLGAFRRTENIQYF. DNA of the CDR3: TGTGCCAGCAGTTTAGGGGCCTTCAGAAGAACAGAAAACATTCAGTACTTC.

The chain combines TRBV29-1 with TRBJ2-3; D perhaps matches TRBD2 (5 bases). Germline-derived CDR1 and CDR2 are SQVTM and ANQGSEA. The CDR3 covers 15 residues. V dropped 1 base and J dropped 0 bases, with 11 bases sitting between them. The CDR3, as DNA: TGCAGCGTTGAAGCTACTAGTACTAGCACAGATACGCAGTATTTT. Protein product: CSVEATSTSTDTQYF.

The table lists this clonotype with a few counts. V and J are TRBV20-1 and TRBJ2-1; 9 bases match TRBD2. The CDR3 consists of 16 residues. V was clipped by 0 bases and J by 6 bases; unmatched bases: 9. Germline CDR1 is DFQATT and CDR2 is SNEGSKA (reference sequence). CDR3 in DNA: TGCAGTGCTAGAGAAAGGTTGCTAGCGGGGTTCAATGAGCAGTTCTTC. It translates to CSARERLLAGFNEQFF.

This clonotype came up many times. This sequence joins TRBV10-3 and TRBJ2-2; TRBD2 matches 11 bases. CDR3 length: 15 amino acids. V lost 6 bases and J lost 6; bases outside the gene matches: 6. Germline lookup yields CDR1 ENHRY and CDR2 SYGVKD. In nucleotides, the CDR3 is TGTGCCATCAGCCCAGGACTAGCGGGTCCCGGGGAGCTGTTTTTT. It translates to CAISPGLAGPGELFF.

This clonotype was counted at least ten times. The chain carries TRBV12-3 or TRBV12-4 and TRBJ2-1; the match to TRBD2 covers 9 bases. The CDR3 contains 15 residues. J was trimmed by 3 bases and V by 8 bases; bases with no gene match: 8. The CDR3 DNA reads as TGTGCCAGCTTGAAGTCTAGCGGGATCTACAATGAGCAGTTCTTC. It encodes CASLKSSGIYNEQFF.

This clonotype appeared many times. The V gene is TRBV5-6, the J gene TRBJ1-5; 11 bases are a match to TRBD1. This CDR3 has 15 residues. V gave up 4 bases and J gave up 5 bases; unmatched junction bases: 5. Germline V gene lookup returns CDR1 SGHDT and CDR2 YYEEEE. This CDR3 reads CASSLGTGGYQPQHF. CDR3 sequence (DNA): TGTGCCAGCAGCCTAGGGACAGGGGGTTATCAGCCCCAGCATTTT.

This clonotype was observed many times. The chain couples TRBV7-8 to TRBJ2-7; D gene uncertain. The CDR3 contains 14 residues. Germline assignment: CDR1 SGHVS and CDR2 FQNEAQ. Trimming cost V 2 bases and J 7 bases, with 15 bases left between them. The CDR3 loop is CASSLYGLTSEQYV. The DNA of the CDR3 is TGTGCCAGCAGCTTATATGGCTTAACCTCAGAGCAGTACGTC.

This clonotype came up many times. The V and J genes are TRBV11-2 and TRBJ2-3, with unresolved D. The length of the CDR3 is 16 residues. Looked up from germline, CDR1 is SGHAT and CDR2 is FQNNGV. V lost 6 bases and J lost 0, with 16 bases in between. The CDR3 reads CASSSPLTYSTDTQYF. In nucleotides, the CDR3 is TGTGCCAGCAGTTCACCTCTAACCTATAGCACAGATACGCAGTATTTT. Drawing the rest from reference TRBV11-2 and TRBJ2-3, the complete variable domain is EAGVAQSPRYKIIEKRQSVAFWCNPISGHATLYWYQQILGQGPKLLIQFQNNGVVDDSQLPKDRFSAERLKGVDSTLKIQPAKLEDSAVYLCASSSPLTYSTDTQYFGPGTRLTVL.

In its sample, this clonotype was seen once. The chain couples TRBV19 to TRBJ2-2; D call uncertain. V was pared by 5 bases and J by 3 bases, with 16 bases between. Germline V gene lookup returns CDR1 LNHDA and CDR2 SQIVND (reference sequence). This CDR3 region has 16 residues. The CDR3 nucleotides read TGTGCCAGTAGTTCAGCAGGCCAATACTACACCGGGGAGCTGTTTTTT. It translates to CASSSAGQYYTGELFF.